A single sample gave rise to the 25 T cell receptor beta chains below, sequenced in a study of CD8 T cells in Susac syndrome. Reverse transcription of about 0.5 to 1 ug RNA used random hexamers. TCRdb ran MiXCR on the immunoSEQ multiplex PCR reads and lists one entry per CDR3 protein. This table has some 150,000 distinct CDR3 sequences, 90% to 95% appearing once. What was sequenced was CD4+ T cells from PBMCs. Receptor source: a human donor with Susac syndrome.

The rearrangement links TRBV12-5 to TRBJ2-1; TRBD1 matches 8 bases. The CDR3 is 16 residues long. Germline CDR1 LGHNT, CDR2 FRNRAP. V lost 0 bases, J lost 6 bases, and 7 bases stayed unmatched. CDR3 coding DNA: TGTGCTAGTGGTTTGGTCGTGGACAGGGTGGGCAATGAGCAGTTCTTC. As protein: CASGLVVDRVGNEQFF.

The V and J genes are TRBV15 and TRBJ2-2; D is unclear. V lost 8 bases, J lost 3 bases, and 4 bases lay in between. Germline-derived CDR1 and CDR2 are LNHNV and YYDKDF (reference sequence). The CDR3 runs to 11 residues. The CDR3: CATGHTGELFF. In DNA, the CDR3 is TGTGCCACCGGGCACACCGGGGAGCTGTTTTTT.

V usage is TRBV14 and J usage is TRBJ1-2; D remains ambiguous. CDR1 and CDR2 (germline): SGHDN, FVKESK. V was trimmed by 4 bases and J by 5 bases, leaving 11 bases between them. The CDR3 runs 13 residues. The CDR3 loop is CASSPSFGYGYTF. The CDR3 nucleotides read TGTGCCAGCAGCCCAAGTTTCGGGTATGGCTACACCTTC.

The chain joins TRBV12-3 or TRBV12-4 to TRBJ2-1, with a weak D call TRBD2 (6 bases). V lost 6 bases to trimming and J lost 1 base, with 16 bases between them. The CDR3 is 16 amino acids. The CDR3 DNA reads TGTGCCAGCAGCCCCAGGCGGGGAACGTCCTACAATGAGCAGTTCTTC. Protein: CASSPRRGTSYNEQFF.

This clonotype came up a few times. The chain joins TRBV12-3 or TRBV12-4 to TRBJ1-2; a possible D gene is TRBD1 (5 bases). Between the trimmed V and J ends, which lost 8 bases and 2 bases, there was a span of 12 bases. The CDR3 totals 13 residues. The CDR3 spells CASSPRGNYGYTF. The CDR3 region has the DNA TGTGCCAGCTCCCCGCGGGGGAACTATGGCTACACCTTC.

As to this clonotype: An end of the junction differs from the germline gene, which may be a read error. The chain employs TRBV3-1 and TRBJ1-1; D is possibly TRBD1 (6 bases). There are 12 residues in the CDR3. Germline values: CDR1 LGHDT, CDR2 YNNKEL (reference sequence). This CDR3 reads CASSQDDRFRSF. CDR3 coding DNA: TGTGCCAGCAGCCAAGACGACAGGTTCCGAAGCTTT.

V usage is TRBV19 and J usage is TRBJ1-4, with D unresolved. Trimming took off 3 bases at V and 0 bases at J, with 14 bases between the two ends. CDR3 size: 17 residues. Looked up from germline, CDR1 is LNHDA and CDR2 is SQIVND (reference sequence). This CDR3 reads CASSILSAVTTNEKLFF. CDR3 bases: TGTGCCAGTAGTATCCTATCTGCGGTGACAACTAATGAAAAACTGTTTTTT.

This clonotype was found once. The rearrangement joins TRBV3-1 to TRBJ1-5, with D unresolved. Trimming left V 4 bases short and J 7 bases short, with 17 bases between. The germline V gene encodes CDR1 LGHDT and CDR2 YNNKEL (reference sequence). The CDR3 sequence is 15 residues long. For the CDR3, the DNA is TGTGCCAGCAGCCCCCGGACGGAGGGTAGGCAGCCCCAGCATTTT. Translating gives CASSPRTEGRQPQHF.

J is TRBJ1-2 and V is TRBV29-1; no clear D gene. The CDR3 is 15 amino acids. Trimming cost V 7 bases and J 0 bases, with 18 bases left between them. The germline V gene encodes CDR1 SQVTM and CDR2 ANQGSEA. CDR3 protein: CSAKVRQRTNYGYTF. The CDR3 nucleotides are TGCAGCGCCAAGGTACGGCAGCGCACTAACTATGGCTACACCTTC.

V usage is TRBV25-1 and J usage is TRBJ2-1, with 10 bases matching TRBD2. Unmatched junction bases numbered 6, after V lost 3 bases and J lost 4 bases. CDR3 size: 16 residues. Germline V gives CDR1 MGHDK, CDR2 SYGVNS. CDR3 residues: CASSDLLAGSYNEQFF. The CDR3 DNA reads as TGTGCCAGCAGTGACCTACTAGCGGGGTCGTACAATGAGCAGTTCTTC. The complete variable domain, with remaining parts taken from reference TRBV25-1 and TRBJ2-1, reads EADIYQTPRYLVIGTGKKITLECSQTMGHDKMYWYQQDPGMELHLIHYSYGVNSTEKGDLSSESTVSRIRTEHFPLTLESARPSHTSQYLCASSDLLAGSYNEQFFGPGTRLTVL.

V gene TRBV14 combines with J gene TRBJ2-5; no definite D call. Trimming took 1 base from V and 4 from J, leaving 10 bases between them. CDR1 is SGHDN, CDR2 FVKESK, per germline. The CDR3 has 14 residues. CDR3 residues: CASSQALGPETQYF. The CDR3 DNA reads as TGTGCCAGCAGCCAAGCTTTAGGACCAGAGACCCAGTACTTC.

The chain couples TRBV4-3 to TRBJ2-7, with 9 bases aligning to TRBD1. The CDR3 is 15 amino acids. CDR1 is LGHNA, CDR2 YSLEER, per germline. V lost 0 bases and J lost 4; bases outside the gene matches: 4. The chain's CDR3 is CASSQETGGGYEQYF. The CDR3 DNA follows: TGCGCCAGCAGCCAAGAGACAGGGGGAGGGTACGAGCAGTACTTC.

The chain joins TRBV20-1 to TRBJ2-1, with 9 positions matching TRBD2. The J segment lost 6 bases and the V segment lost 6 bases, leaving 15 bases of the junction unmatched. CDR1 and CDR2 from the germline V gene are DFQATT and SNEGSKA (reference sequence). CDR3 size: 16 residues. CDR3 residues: CSAEDRGSGGFNEQFF. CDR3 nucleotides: TGCAGTGCCGAGGACCGGGGTAGCGGGGGTTTCAATGAGCAGTTCTTC.

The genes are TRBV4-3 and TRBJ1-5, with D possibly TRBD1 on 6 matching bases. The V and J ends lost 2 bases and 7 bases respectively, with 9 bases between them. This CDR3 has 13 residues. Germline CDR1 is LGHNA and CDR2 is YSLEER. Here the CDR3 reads CASSQTGRQPQHF. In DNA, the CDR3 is TGCGCCAGCAGCCAAACAGGGAGGCAGCCCCAGCATTTT.

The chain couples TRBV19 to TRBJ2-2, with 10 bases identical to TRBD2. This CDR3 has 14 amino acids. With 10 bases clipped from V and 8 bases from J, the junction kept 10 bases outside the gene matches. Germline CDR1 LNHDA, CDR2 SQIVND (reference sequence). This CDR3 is CATGSGGASGELFF. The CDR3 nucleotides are TGTGCCACCGGGAGCGGGGGGGCGAGTGGGGAGCTGTTTTTT.

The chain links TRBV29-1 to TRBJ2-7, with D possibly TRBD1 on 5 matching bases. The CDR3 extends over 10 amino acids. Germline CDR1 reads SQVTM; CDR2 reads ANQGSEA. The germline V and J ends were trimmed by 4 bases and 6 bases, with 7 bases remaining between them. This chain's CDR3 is CSVGGAEQYF. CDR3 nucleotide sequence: TGCAGCGTTGGTGGGGCCGAGCAGTACTTC.

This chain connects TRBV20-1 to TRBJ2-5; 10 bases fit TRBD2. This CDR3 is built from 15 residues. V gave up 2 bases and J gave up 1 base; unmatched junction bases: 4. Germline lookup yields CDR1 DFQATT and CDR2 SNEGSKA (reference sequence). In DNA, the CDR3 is TGCAGTGCTAGATCTAGCGGGGGCCTCCAAGAGACCCAGTACTTC. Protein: CSARSSGGLQETQYF.

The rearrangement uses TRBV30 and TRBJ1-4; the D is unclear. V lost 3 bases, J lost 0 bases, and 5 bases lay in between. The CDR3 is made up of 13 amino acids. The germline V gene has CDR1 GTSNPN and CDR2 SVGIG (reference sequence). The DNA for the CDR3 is TGTGCCTGGAGGACCTCAACTAATGAAAAACTGTTTTTT. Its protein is CAWRTSTNEKLFF.

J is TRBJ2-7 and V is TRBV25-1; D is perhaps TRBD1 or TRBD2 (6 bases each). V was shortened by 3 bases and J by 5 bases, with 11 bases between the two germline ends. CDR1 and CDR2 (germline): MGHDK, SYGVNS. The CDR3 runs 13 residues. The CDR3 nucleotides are TGTGCCAGCAGTGATTACAGGGAGGACGAGCAGTACTTC. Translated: CASSDYREDEQYF.

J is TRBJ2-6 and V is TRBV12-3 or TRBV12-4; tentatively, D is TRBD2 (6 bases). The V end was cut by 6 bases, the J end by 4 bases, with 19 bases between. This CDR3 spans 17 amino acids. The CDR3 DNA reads TGTGCCAGCAGAGTTGCGGGACCCTCTGGAGGGGCCAACGTCCTGACTTTC. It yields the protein CASRVAGPSGGANVLTF.

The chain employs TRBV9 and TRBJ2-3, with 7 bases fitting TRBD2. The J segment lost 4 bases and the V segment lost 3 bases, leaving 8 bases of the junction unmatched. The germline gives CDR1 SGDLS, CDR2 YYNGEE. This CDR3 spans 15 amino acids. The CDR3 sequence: CASSDSRDYPDTQYF. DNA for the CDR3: TGTGCCAGCAGCGATTCCCGGGACTACCCAGATACGCAGTATTTT.

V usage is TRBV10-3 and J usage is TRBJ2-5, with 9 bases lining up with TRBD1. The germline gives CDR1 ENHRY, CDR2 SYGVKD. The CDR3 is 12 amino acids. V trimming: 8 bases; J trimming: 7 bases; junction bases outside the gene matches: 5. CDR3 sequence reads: CAIRGTGMTQYF. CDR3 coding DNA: TGTGCCATCCGAGGGACAGGGATGACCCAGTACTTC.

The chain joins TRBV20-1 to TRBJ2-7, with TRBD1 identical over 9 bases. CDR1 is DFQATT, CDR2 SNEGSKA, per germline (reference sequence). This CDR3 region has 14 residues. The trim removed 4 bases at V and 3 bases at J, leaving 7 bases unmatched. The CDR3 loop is CSATGTGSSYEQYF. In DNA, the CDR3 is TGCAGTGCTACCGGGACAGGGAGTAGCTACGAGCAGTACTTC.

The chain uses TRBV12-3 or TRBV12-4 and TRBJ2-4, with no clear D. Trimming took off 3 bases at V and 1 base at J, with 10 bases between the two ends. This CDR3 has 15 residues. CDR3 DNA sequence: TGTGCCAGCAGTTTGGGCAGCCGGGCCAAAAACATTCAGTACTTC. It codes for CASSLGSRAKNIQYF.

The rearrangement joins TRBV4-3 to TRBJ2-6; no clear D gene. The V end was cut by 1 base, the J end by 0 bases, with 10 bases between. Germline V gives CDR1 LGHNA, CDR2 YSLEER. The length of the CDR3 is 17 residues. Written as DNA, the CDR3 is TGCGCCAGCAGCCAAGGTGCCCGGACCTCTGGGGCCAACGTCCTGACTTTC. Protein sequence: CASSQGARTSGANVLTF.